This T cell receptor (beta chain) derives from a study of monozygotic twins with inflammatory bowel disease. TCR libraries each used approximately 3,200 ng of total RNA. Template switching incorporated UMIs with a 6-nucleotide sample barcode. TCRdb re-called the 5' RACE reads and shows each CDR3 protein once, DNA omitted. The sample totals some 160,000 distinct CDR3 sequences. Germline CDR1 and CDR2: MNHEY and SMNVEV (reference sequence). The CDR3 is 16 residues long. The V gene is TRBV27, the J gene TRBJ2-5; without DNA, the TCRdb call of TRBD2 cannot be checked. The TCR was taken from a human donor with ulcerative colitis or Crohn's disease, or a healthy co-twin of an affected twin (not recorded which). Sequencing was done on a sample of blood. CDR3: CASSPSGEGLLETQYF.